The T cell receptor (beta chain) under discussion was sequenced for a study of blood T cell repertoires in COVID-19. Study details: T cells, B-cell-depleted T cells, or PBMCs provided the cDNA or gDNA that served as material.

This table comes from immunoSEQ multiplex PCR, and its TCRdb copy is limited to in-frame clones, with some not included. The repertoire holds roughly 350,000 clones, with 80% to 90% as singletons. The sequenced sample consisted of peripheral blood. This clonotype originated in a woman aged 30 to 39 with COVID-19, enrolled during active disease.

CDR3 protein: CASSLAVPGGTLSYEQYF. The CDR3, as DNA: TGTGCCAGCAGCTTAGCCGTGCCGGGAGGGACTCTCTCCTACGAGCAGTACTTC. The chain combines TRBV7-2 with TRBJ2-7; TRBD2 aligns across 8 bases. The junction had 10 bases not matched to a gene; V was cut back by 0 bases and J by 0 bases. Looked up from germline, CDR1 is SGHTA and CDR2 is FQGNSA. The CDR3 totals 18 residues.